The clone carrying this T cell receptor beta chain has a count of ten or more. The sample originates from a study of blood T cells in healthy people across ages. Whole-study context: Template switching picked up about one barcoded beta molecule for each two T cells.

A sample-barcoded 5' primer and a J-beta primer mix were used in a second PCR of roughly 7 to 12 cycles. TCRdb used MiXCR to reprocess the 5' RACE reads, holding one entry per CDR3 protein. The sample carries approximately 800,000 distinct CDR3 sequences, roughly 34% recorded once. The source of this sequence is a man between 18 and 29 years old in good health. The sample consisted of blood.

Here the CDR3 DNA reads TGCAGTGCGACTGGACAGGGGCAAGAGACCCAGTACTTC. Translated: CSATGQGQETQYF. V gene TRBV20-1 combines with J gene TRBJ2-5; 9 bases agree with TRBD1. Trimming took 6 bases from V and 2 from J; bases not matched to a gene: 4. This CDR3 spans 13 amino acids. The germline V gene has CDR1 DFQATT and CDR2 SNEGSKA (reference sequence).